One TCR beta chain is described in this entry. The CDR3 runs 15 residues. The germline V gene encodes CDR1 SGHDT and CDR2 YYEEEE. Trimming took 0 bases from V and 7 from J; bases not matched to a gene: 6. This record comes from a study of blood T cell repertoires in COVID-19. Study at large: Material from acute and convalescent COVID-19 was sourced from the United States, Italy and Spain. PBMCs, B-cell-depleted T cells, or T cells were the source of the cDNA or gDNA that made up the material.

In the study's own analysis: Estimation of nucleated cell counts relied on the amplification of reference gene primers. Sequenced by immunoSEQ multiplex PCR; TCRdb stores in-frame clones only, minus some. The DNA was the basis for D and trimming; V, J and clone size are from that table. The top ten hold about 10% of the sample, which has roughly 350,000 clones, 80% to 90% seen once. The receptor's source is a woman in her thirties with COVID-19, enrolled during active disease. Sequenced sample: peripheral blood. The chain links TRBV5-6 to TRBJ2-1, with TRBD1 identical over 8 bases. In DNA, the CDR3 is TGTGCCAGCAGCTTGGCGGGACAGGTTACGAATGAGCAGTTCTTC. It yields the protein CASSLAGQVTNEQFF.